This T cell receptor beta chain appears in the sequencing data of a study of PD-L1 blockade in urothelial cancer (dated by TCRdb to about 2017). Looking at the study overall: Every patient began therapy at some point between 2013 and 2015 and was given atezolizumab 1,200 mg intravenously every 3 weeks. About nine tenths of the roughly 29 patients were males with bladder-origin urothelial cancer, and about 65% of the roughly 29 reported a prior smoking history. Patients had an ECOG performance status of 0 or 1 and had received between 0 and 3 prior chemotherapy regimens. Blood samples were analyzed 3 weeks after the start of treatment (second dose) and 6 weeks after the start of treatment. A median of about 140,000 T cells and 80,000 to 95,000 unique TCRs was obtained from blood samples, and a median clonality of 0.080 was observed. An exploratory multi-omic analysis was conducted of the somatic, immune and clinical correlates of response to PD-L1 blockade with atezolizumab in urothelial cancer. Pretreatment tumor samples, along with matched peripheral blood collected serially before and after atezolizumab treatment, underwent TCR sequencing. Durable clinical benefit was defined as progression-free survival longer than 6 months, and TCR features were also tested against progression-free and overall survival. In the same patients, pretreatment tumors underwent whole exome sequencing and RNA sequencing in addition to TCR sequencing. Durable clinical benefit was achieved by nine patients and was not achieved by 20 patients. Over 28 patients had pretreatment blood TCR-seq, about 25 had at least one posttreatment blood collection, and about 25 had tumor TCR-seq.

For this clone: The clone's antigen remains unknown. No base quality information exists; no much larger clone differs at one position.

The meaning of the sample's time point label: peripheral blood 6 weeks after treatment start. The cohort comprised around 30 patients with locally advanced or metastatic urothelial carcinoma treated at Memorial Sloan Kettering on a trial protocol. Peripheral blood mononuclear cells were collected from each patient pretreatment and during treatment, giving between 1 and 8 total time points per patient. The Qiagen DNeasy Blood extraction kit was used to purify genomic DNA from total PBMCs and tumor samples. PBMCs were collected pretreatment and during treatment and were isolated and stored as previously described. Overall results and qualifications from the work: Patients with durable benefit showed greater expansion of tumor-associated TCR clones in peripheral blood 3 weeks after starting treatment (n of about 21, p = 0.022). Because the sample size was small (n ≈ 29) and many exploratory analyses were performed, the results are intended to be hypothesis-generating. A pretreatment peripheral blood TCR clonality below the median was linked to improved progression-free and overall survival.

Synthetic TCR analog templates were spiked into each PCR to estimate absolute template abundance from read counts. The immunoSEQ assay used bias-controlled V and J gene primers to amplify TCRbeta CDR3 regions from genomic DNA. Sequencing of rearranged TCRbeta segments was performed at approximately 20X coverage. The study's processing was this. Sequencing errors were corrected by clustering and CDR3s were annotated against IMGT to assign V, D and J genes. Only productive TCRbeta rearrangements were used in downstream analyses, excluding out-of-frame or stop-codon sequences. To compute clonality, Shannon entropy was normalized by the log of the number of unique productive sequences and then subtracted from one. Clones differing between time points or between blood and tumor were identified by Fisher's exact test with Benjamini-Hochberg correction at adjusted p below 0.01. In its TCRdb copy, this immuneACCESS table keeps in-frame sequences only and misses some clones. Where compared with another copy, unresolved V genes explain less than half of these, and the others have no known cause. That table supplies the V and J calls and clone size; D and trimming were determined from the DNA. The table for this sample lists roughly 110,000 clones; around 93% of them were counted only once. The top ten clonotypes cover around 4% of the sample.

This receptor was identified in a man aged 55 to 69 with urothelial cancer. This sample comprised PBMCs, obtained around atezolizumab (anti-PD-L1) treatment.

CDR3 region: CASSDGGYGYTF. DNA sequence: TGTGCCAGCAGTGACGGCGGCTATGGCTACACCTTC. The chain joins TRBV25-1 to TRBJ1-2, with the D gene call left open. Trimming removed 3 bases from V and 4 bases from J, leaving 6 bases between the germline ends. The germline V gene encodes CDR1 MGHDK and CDR2 SYGVNS. From the cysteine up to the phenylalanine, the CDR3 has a length of 12 residues. Only the CDR3 DNA stays, 36 bases, in frame from base 1.